One and the same sample provided the 6 T cell receptor beta chains below, sequenced in a study of shared clonotypes between healthy human individuals. The assay was immunoSEQ multiplex PCR, and TCRdb's table has in-frame clones only and misses some. The sample has over 800,000 clones; 85% to 95% are singletons. Naivety among CD8 cells was defined by CD45RO negativity and positive CCR7 selection, thereby excluding terminally differentiated effector memory CD45RA+ cells. What was sequenced was naive CD8+ T cells sorted from blood. The receptors were gathered from a man aged 25-40 years in good health.

The J gene is TRBJ2-1, the V gene TRBV14; TRBD1 is a possible D gene (6 bases). CDR3 size: 15 residues. Germline assignment: CDR1 SGHDN and CDR2 FVKESK. Trimming took off 8 bases at V and 3 bases at J, with 17 bases between the two ends. CDR3 sequence (DNA): TGTGCCAGCGGGGGCTCGGAAGCTTACTACAATGAGCAGTTCTTC. Translated, it gives CASGGSEAYYNEQFF.

The chain's CDR3 is CASSFPVAPDYEQYF. CDR3 DNA sequence: TGTGCCAGCAGCTTCCCGGTGGCTCCTGACTACGAGCAGTACTTC. V is TRBV6-6 and J is TRBJ2-7; no clear D. Germline CDR1 and CDR2: MNHNY and SVGAGI (reference sequence). The CDR3 extends over 15 amino acids. V lost 6 bases and J lost 3, with 18 bases in between.

The chain joins TRBV6-5 to TRBJ2-5; 7 bases agree with TRBD1. The CDR3 contains 13 residues. CDR1 MNHEY and CDR2 SVGAGI come from the germline V gene. V shed 4 bases and J 7 bases; nucleotides not matched to a gene: 6. CDR3 DNA sequence: TGTGCCAGCAGTTCGACAGGGACGGGGACCCAGTACTTC. Protein product: CASSSTGTGTQYF.

V gene TRBV10-3 combines with J gene TRBJ2-7; the D call may be TRBD1 or TRBD2 (5 bases each). The CDR3 runs 11 residues. Trimming pared 4 bases from V and 7 bases from J, leaving 8 bases between. CDR1 ENHRY and CDR2 SYGVKD come from the germline V gene. CDR3 in amino acids: CAISGGLEQYF. CDR3 DNA: TGTGCCATCAGTGGGGGGTTGGAGCAGTACTTC.

This rearrangement joins TRBV27 to TRBJ2-7; TRBD1 is a possible D gene (6 bases). The CDR3 consists of 13 residues. The V end was cut by 4 bases, the J end by 2 bases, with 9 bases between. Germline V gene data show CDR1 as MNHEY and CDR2 as SMNVEV (reference sequence). DNA of the CDR3: TGTGCCAGCAGTTACAGGGTGGCCTACGAGCAGTACTTC. It specifies CASSYRVAYEQYF.

The CDR3 loop reads CATSPEPSDFSDTQYF. The CDR3 nucleotides are TGTGCCACCAGCCCTGAGCCTAGCGATTTCTCAGATACGCAGTATTTT. The chain carries TRBV15 and TRBJ2-3, with D perhaps TRBD2 (6 bases). The CDR3 loop spans 16 amino acids. Trimming shortened V by 5 bases and J by 4 bases, and 19 bases separated the two germline ends. Germline V gives CDR1 LNHNV, CDR2 YYDKDF (reference sequence). Variable domain in full (rest from reference TRBV15 and TRBJ2-3): DAMVIQNPRYQVTQFGKPVTLSCSQTLNHNVMYWYQQKSSQAPKLLFHYYDKDFNNEADTPDNFQSRRPNTSFCFLDIRSPGLGDTAMYLCATSPEPSDFSDTQYFGPGTRLTVL.